The sequence of this TCR beta chain was determined in a study of blood T cell repertoires in COVID-19. The ends were cut back, 7 bases at V and 10 bases at J, with 20 bases in the middle. The germline CDR1 and CDR2 sequences are SQVTM and ANQGSEA. The CDR3 has 13 amino acids. In the original processing: Estimation of nucleated cell counts was performed using reference gene primer amplification. Produced via immunoSEQ multiplex PCR; TCRdb's table is partial and in-frame only. V and J calls and clone size are given by that table; D and trimming were obtained from the DNA. The data contain 100,000 to 150,000 clones, around 83% of them singletons.

This clonotype was sampled from an older man with active or convalescent COVID-19. V gene TRBV29-1 combines with J gene TRBJ2-4, with a weak D call TRBD2 (6 bases). The sequencing input was peripheral blood. The CDR3, as DNA: TGCAGCGGCCGCGGGACTCCCCAAGGGATTCAGTACTTC. Its protein product is CSGRGTPQGIQYF.